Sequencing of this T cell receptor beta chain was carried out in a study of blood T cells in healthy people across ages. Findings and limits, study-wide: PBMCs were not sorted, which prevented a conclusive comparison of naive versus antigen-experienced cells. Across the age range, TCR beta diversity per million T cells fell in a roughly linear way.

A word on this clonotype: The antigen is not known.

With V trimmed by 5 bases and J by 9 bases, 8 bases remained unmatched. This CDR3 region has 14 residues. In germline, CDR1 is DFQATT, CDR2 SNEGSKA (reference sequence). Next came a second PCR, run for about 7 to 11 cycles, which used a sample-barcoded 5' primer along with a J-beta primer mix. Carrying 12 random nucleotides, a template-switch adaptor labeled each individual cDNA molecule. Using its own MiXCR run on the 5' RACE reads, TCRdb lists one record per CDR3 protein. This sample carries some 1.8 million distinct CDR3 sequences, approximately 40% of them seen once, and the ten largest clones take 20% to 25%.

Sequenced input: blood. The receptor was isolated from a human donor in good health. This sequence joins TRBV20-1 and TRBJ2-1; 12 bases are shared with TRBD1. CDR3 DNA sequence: TGCAGTGCTGGGAAGGGACAGGGGGCTGCTGAGCAGTTCTTC. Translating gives CSAGKGQGAAEQFF.